The T cell receptor beta chain described here comes from a study of graft-versus-host responses after intestinal transplantation. On the study more broadly: Recipients underwent multivisceral, liver-intestinal, or isolated intestinal transplants. After anti-thymocyte globulin induction, recipients took tacrolimus and steroids for two to three years. Findings and caveats of the study: Those patients showing graft-donor T cell macrochimerism displayed high graft-versus-host to host-versus-graft clonal ratios in allografts.

Using immunoSEQ multiplex PCR, the repertoire was profiled, and TCRdb retains in-frame clones only, with some absent. The table lists around 67,000 clones, 90% of them singletons. Of note for this clone: Its antigen remains unknown.

Per the germline V gene, CDR1 is ENHRY and CDR2 is SYGVKD. The CDR3 runs to 15 residues. J was trimmed by 2 bases and V by 8 bases; bases with no gene match: 9. This specimen consisted of unstimulated CD8+ T cells sorted from spleen or lymph node cells, obtained before transplant. The sequence was obtained from a human donor who was the organ donor for an intestinal transplant. The J gene is TRBJ1-5, the V gene TRBV10-3, with TRBD1 identical over 7 bases. As DNA, the CDR3 is TGTGCCATCGCCCTACAGGGGAATGGCAATCAGCCCCAGCATTTT. Translation: CAIALQGNGNQPQHF.